The entry that follows covers one T cell receptor (beta chain) sequence. These data are taken from a study of blood T cell repertoires in COVID-19. Study-wide background: Material from acute and convalescent COVID-19 was sourced from the United States, Italy and Spain.

Trimming took 2 bases from V and 8 from J, leaving 24 bases between them. There are 18 residues in the CDR3. Per the germline V gene, CDR1 is WSHSY and CDR2 is SAAADI. In the original analysis: Quantification of nucleated cells was approximated via reference gene primer amplification. Assay: immunoSEQ multiplex PCR; the TCRdb copy retains only in-frame clones and omits some. The V and J calls and clone size come from that table; D and trimming were worked out from the DNA. The sample carries about 130,000 clones, roughly three quarters recorded once. Seattle's enrolled individuals joined amid active infection and were then monitored longitudinally.

The sample comprised peripheral blood. This clonotype originated in a woman aged 70-85 years with COVID-19, enrolled during active disease. The genes are TRBV10-2 and TRBJ2-2; maybe TRBD2 (5 bases). In nucleotides, the CDR3 is TGCGCCAGCAGTGAGCGGCCAGGACTCGGCGGAGGAAAAGGGGAGCTGTTTTTT. Protein: CASSERPGLGGGKGELFF.